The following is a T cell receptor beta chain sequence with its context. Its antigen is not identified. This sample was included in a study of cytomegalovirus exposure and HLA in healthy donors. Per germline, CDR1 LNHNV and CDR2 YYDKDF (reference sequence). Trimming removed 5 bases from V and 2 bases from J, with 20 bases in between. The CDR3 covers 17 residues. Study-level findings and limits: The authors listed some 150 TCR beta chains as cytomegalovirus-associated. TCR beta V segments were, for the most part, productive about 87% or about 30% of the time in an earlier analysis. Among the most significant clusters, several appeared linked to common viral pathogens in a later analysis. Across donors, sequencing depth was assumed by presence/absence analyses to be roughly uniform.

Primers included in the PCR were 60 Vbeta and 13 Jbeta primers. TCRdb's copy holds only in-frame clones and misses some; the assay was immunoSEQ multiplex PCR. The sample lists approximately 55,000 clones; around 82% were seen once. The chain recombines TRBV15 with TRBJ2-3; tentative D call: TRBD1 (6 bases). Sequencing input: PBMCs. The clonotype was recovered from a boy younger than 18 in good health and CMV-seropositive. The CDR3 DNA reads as TGTGCCACCAGCCCTGAAACGCTCCGGGACACCACAGATACGCAGTATTTT. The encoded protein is CATSPETLRDTTDTQYF. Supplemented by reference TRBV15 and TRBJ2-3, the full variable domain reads DAMVIQNPRYQVTQFGKPVTLSCSQTLNHNVMYWYQQKSSQAPKLLFHYYDKDFNNEADTPDNFQSRRPNTSFCFLDIRSPGLGDTAMYLCATSPETLRDTTDTQYFGPGTRLTVL.